This T cell receptor beta chain was recorded in a study of T cell responses to AZD1222 COVID-19 vaccine. The study's findings and limits: Mapped onto spike, vaccine-associated CD4 TCRs spanned it and were dominant at 160-218 and 743-854.

As concerns this clone: What it binds is unknown.

TCRdb's table, derived via immunoSEQ multiplex PCR, lists solely in-frame clones and lacks some. The sample has some 71,000 clones, roughly 87% seen once. V lost 6 bases and J lost 1; bases outside the gene matches: 5. The germline gives CDR1 MNHEY, CDR2 SVGAGI. This CDR3 region has 15 residues. The chain joins TRBV6-5 to TRBJ2-5, with TRBD1 matching over 10 bases. Sequenced here: peripheral blood, sampled 28 days after the second AZD1222 dose. The source is an adult who received the AZD1222 COVID-19 vaccine. The CDR3: CASRGGTGAQETQYF. CDR3 bases: TGTGCCAGCAGGGGAGGGACAGGGGCCCAAGAGACCCAGTACTTC.